Sequencing of this T cell receptor (beta chain) was carried out in a study of Graves' ophthalmopathy and Graves' hyperthyroidism. Whole-study context: Peripheral blood samples were taken at initial diagnosis, before any treatment. Study-level results: Among thyroid clonotypes expanded above 0.001 frequency, most also appeared in blood. Sensitivity reached approximately 89% and specificity about 81% for a 13-signature model separating ophthalmopathy from stable hyperthyroidism.

Germline V lookup: CDR1 MNHNY, CDR2 SVGAGI (reference sequence). The CDR3 is made up of 11 amino acids. The ends were cut back, 5 bases at V and 14 bases at J, with 10 bases in the middle. Amplification from RNA transcripts yielded the TCR beta CDR3 regions. Amplification began with first-round RT-PCR using HTBI primers, then second-round multiplex PCR was performed. One entry per CDR3 protein results from TCRdb running MiXCR on the multiplex PCR reads. The sample has some 240,000 distinct CDR3 sequences, roughly 50% seen once. Ophthalmopathic donors had moderate-to-severe activity, CAS ≥3 and NOSPECS ≥4, with disease that had lasted under 3 months. On this clonotype: Its specificity is unknown.

The receptor's source is an adult man with Graves' ophthalmopathy. The V and J genes are TRBV6-6 and TRBJ1-6; perhaps TRBD1 as D (6 bases). Specimen: peripheral blood. In DNA, the CDR3 is TGTGCCAGCAGTACAGGGACGTCCCTCCACTTT. This sequence encodes CASSTGTSLHF.